This paragraph reports one TCR beta chain. The data were taken from a study of cytomegalovirus exposure and HLA in healthy donors. The CDR3 spans 12 residues. CDR1 and CDR2 from the germline V gene are GTSNPN and SVGIG (reference sequence). Trimming pared 8 bases from V and 5 bases from J, leaving 15 bases between. A multiplex PCR was run with 60 Vbeta primers and 13 Jbeta primers. Produced via immunoSEQ multiplex PCR; TCRdb's table is partial and in-frame only. The sample lists roughly 100,000 clones; roughly 82% were seen once. The clonotype originates from a man between 25 and 39 years old in good health and CMV-seropositive. The sequenced sample was PBMCs. The V and J genes are TRBV30 and TRBJ2-5; tentatively, D is TRBD2 (6 bases). The CDR3 region has the DNA TGTGCCGGCGCCGGGAGCGGGGAGACCCAGTACTTC. Encoded protein: CAGAGSGETQYF.